Each of the 12 T cell receptor beta chains below was sequenced from the same sample in a study of T cells after yellow fever vaccination. Each CDR3 protein gets one entry after TCRdb re-called the 5' RACE reads with MiXCR. The repertoire consists of hundreds of thousands of distinct CDR3 sequences, with about 19% occurring once and the leading ten covering about 18%. This specimen consisted of PBMCs, obtained before the yellow fever booster vaccination. The source is a young man who received the YFV17D yellow fever vaccine.

The V call is TRBV20-1, the J call TRBJ2-3; the D is unclear. V gave up 6 bases and J gave up 2 bases, with 15 bases separating them. The CDR3 extends over 14 amino acids. Germline V gene lookup returns CDR1 DFQATT and CDR2 SNEGSKA (reference sequence). The CDR3 spells CSARSSEVTDTQYF. The CDR3, as DNA: TGCAGTGCGCGATCCAGTGAAGTCACAGATACGCAGTATTTT.

There are a few counts of this clonotype. CDR3 sequence reads: CASSQLALEETQYF. CDR3 DNA: TGTGCCAGCAGCCAGCTAGCCTTAGAAGAGACCCAGTACTTC. The rearrangement uses TRBV5-5 and TRBJ2-5; possible D gene TRBD2, 5 bases. The CDR3 length is 14 residues. In germline, CDR1 is SGHKS, CDR2 YYEKEE (reference sequence). V was trimmed by 4 bases and J by 3 bases, leaving 13 bases between them.

The V and J genes are TRBV18 and TRBJ1-2; 8 bases match TRBD1. Trimming removed 1 base from V and 7 bases from J; junction bases left unmatched: 5. The CDR3 spans 14 residues. CDR1 and CDR2 (germline): KGHSH, LQKENI. CDR3 loop: CASSPQGQEAGYTF. CDR3 DNA: TGTGCCAGCTCACCACAGGGACAGGAGGCTGGCTACACCTTC.

This clonotype occurred a few times. This chain connects TRBV4-3 to TRBJ2-3; D perhaps matches TRBD2 (6 bases). This CDR3 spans 16 amino acids. Germline CDR1 is LGHNA and CDR2 is YSLEER. Trimming removed 0 bases at V and 2 bases at J, with 12 bases between. The CDR3 DNA is TGCGCCAGCAGCCAAGATGGGCGGGGTAACACAGATACGCAGTATTTT. Amino acid sequence: CASSQDGRGNTDTQYF.

The chain links TRBV7-2 to TRBJ2-2; D is tentatively TRBD1 or TRBD2 (5 bases each). V shed 5 bases and J shed 3 bases, with 16 bases lying between them. There are 16 residues in the CDR3. Looked up from germline, CDR1 is SGHTA and CDR2 is FQGNSA. For the CDR3, the DNA is TGTGCCAGCAGCCGTAGTGGGGGATGGGACACCGGGGAGCTGTTTTTT. The encoded protein is CASSRSGGWDTGELFF.

V usage is TRBV4-1 and J usage is TRBJ1-3; D call uncertain. This CDR3 is 17 amino acids long. Trimming took off 4 bases at V and 0 bases at J, with 16 bases between the two ends. Germline V CDR1 and CDR2: MGHRA, YSYEKL. The DNA for the CDR3 is TGCGCCAGCAGCCCCTTCGGTTTCAAAGGCTCTGGAAACACCATATATTTT. It translates to CASSPFGFKGSGNTIYF.

The rearrangement uses TRBV12-3 or TRBV12-4 and TRBJ2-7, with 7 bases identical to TRBD2. The CDR3 covers 20 residues. V dropped 3 bases and J dropped 5; count of bases not matched to a gene: 25. The DNA of the CDR3 is TGTGCCAGCAGTTTTCGTGGGTTCGGGTTAGCGGGCCGCCCAGGCCACGAGCAGTACTTC. As protein: CASSFRGFGLAGRPGHEQYF.

This clonotype appeared a few times. V usage is TRBV20-1 and J usage is TRBJ1-2, with D possibly TRBD1 on 5 matching bases. This CDR3 is built from 10 residues. Trimming took 4 bases from V and 7 from J, leaving 7 bases between them. Germline V gene sequence: CDR1 DFQATT, CDR2 SNEGSKA (reference sequence). The CDR3 loop is CSATGTGYTF. The CDR3 region has the DNA TGCAGTGCTACGGGGACTGGCTACACCTTC.

The V call is TRBV12-3 or TRBV12-4, the J call TRBJ1-1; TRBD1 is a possible D gene (5 bases). The CDR3 has 13 residues. Trimming cost V 4 bases and J 3 bases, with 9 bases left between them. In DNA form, the CDR3 reads TGTGCCAGCAGTTCGGGACTGCACACTGAAGCTTTCTTT. Translated: CASSSGLHTEAFF.

V gene TRBV5-1 combines with J gene TRBJ1-6, with no clear D. The CDR3 consists of 15 residues. The germline gives CDR1 SGHRS, CDR2 YFSETQ. V was clipped by 2 bases and J by 5 bases, with 11 bases between them. CDR3 sequence reads: CASSFVTSHNSPLHF. The DNA for the CDR3 is TGCGCCAGCAGCTTTGTGACCAGCCATAATTCACCCCTCCACTTT.

The chain uses TRBV6-2 or TRBV6-3 and TRBJ1-5; D not certain. The CDR3 length is 15 residues. CDR1 and CDR2 from the germline V gene are MNHEY and SVGEGT. V was clipped by 7 bases and J by 0 bases, with 13 bases between them. CDR3 DNA sequence: TGTGCCAGCAACCACCGGCTAAATAGCAATCAGCCCCAGCATTTT. It yields the protein CASNHRLNSNQPQHF.

This sequence joins TRBV5-1 and TRBJ2-2; maybe TRBD2 (5 bases). The length of the CDR3 is 13 residues. The germline gives CDR1 SGHRS, CDR2 YFSETQ. Trimming stripped 2 bases from V and 7 bases from J, with 9 bases between. The CDR3 region is CASSFVRGGELFF. Here the CDR3 DNA reads TGCGCCAGCAGCTTCGTTCGGGGCGGGGAGCTGTTTTTT.